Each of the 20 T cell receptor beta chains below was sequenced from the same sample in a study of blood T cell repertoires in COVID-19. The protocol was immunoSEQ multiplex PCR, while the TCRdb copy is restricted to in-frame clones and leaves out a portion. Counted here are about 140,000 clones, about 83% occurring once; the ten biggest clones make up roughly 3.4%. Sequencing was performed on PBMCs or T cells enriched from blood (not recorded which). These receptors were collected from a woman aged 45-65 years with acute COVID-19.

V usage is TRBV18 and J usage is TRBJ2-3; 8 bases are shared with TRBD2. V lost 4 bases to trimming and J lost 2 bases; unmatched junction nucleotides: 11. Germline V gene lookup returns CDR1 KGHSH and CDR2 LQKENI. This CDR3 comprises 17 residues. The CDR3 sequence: CASSRVEVAGPTDTQYF. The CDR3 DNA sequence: TGTGCCAGCTCACGCGTCGAGGTAGCGGGGCCCACAGATACGCAGTATTTT. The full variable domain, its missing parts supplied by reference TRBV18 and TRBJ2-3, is NAGVMQNPRHLVRRRGQEARLRCSPMKGHSHVYWYRQLPEEGLKFMVYLQKENIIDESGMPKERFSAEFPKEGPSILRIQQVVRGDSAAYFCASSRVEVAGPTDTQYFGPGTRLTVL.

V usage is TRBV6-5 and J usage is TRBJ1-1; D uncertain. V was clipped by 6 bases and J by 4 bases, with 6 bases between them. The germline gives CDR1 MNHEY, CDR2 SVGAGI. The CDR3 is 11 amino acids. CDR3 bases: TGTGCCAGCAGGGCGGGCACTGAAGCTTTCTTT. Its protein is CASRAGTEAFF.

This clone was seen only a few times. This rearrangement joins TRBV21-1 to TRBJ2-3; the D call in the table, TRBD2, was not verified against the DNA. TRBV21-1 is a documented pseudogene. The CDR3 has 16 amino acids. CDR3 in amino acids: CASSKATSGSTDTQYF. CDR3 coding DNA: TGTGCCAGCAGCAAAGCCACTAGCGGGAGCACAGATACGCAGTATTTT.

CDR3 loop: CASSVESVAGEQYF. The CDR3 DNA follows: TGTGCCAGCAGCGTAGAGTCAGTAGCTGGCGAGCAGTACTTC. The rearrangement uses TRBV9 and TRBJ2-7; D uncertain. The CDR3 is made up of 14 amino acids. CDR1 and CDR2 (germline): SGDLS, YYNGEE. V lost 0 bases, J lost 6 bases, and 13 bases lay in between.

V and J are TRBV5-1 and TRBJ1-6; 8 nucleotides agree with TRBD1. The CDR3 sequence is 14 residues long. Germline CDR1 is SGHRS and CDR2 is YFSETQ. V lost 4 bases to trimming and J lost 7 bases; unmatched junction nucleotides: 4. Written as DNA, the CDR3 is TGCGCCAGCAGCCTGGGACAGGTGAATTCACCCCTCCACTTT. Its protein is CASSLGQVNSPLHF.

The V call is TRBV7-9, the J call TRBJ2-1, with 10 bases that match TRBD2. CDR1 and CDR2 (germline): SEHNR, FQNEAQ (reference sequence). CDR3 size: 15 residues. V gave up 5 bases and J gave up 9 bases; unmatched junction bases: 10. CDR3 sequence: CASSPSLAGSGEQFF. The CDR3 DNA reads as TGTGCCAGCAGCCCATCACTAGCGGGGAGCGGTGAGCAGTTCTTC.

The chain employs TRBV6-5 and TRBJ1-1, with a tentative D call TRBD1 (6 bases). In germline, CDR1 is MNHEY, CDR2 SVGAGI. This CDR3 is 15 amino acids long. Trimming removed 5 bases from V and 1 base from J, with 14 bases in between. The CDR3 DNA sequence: TGTGCCAGCAGTCCACGGACAGTCGGGAACACTGAAGCTTTCTTT. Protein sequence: CASSPRTVGNTEAFF.

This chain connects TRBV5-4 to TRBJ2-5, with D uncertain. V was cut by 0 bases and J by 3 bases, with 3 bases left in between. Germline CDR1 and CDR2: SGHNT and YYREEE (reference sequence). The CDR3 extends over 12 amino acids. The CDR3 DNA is TGTGCCAGCAGCTTGGGTAAAGAGACCCAGTACTTC. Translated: CASSLGKETQYF.

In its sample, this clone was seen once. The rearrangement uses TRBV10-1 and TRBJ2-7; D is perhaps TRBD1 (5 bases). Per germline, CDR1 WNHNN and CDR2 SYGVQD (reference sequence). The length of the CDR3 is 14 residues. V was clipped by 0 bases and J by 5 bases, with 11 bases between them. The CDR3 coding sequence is TGCGCCAGCAGTGAGTCCGGCAGGGCCCACGAGCAGTACTTC. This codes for CASSESGRAHEQYF.

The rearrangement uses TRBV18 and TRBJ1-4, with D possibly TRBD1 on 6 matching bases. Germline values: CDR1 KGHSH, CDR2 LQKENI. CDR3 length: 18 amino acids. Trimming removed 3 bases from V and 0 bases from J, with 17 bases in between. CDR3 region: CASSPPGTLTSTNEKLFF. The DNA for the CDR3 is TGTGCCAGCTCACCCCCCGGGACACTTACCTCAACTAATGAAAAACTGTTTTTT.

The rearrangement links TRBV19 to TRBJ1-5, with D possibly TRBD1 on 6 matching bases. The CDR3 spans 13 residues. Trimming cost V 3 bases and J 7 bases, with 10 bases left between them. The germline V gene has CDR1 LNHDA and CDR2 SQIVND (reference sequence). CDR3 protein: CASSMGGQQPQHF. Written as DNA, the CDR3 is TGTGCCAGTAGTATGGGGGGGCAGCAGCCCCAGCATTTT.

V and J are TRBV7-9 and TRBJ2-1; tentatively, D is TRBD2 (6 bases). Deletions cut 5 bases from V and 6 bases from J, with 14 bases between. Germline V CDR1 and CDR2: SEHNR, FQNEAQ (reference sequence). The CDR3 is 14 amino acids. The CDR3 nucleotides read TGTGCCAGCAGCCCAGGCGGGGTAGGCAATGAGCAGTTCTTC. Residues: CASSPGGVGNEQFF. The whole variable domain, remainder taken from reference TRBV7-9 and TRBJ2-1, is DTGVSQNPRHKITKRGQNVTFRCDPISEHNRLYWYRQTLGQGPEFLTYFQNEAQLEKSRLLSDRFSAERPKGSFSTLEIQRTEQGDSAMYLCASSPGGVGNEQFFGPGTRLTVL.

The CDR3 DNA follows: TGTGCCAGCAGCTCGACTAGTTACAACTACGAGCAGTACTTC. Translation: CASSSTSYNYEQYF. This chain uses TRBV7-2 with TRBJ2-7; TRBD2 might be the D (6 bases). The CDR3 is 14 amino acids. Between the trimmed V and J ends, which lost 4 bases and 3 bases, there was a span of 13 bases. Germline CDR1 is SGHTA and CDR2 is FQGNSA.

In DNA form, the CDR3 reads TGTGCCATCGGGGCGGGAGCTTTGACAGATACGCAGTATTTT. This codes for CAIGAGALTDTQYF. The V and J genes are TRBV10-3 and TRBJ2-3; 7 bases are a match to TRBD2. CDR1 and CDR2 from the germline V gene are ENHRY and SYGVKD. The CDR3 is 14 residues long. J gave up 3 bases and V 8 bases, and 8 bases lay outside the gene matches.

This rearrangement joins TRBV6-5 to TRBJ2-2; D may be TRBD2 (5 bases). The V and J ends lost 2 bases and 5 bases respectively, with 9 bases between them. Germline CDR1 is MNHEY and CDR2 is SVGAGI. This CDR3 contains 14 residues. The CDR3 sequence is CASSYTEGTGELFF. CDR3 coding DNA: TGTGCCAGCAGTTACACCGAGGGAACCGGGGAGCTGTTTTTT.

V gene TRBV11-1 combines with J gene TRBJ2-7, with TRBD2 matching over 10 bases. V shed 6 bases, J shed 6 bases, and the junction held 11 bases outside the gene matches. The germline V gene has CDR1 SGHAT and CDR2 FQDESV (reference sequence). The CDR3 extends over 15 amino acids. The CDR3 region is CASRASSGRASEQYF. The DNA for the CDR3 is TGTGCCAGCAGGGCATCCAGCGGGAGGGCCTCCGAGCAGTACTTC. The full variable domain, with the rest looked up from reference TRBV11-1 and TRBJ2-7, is EAEVAQSPRYKITEKSQAVAFWCDPISGHATLYWYRQILGQGPELLVQFQDESVVDDSQLPKDRFSAERLKGVDSTLKIQPAELGDSAMYLCASRASSGRASEQYFGPGTRLTVT.

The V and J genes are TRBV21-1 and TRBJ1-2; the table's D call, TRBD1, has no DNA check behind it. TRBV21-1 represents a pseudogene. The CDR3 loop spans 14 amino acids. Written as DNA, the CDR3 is TGTGCCAGCAGCGGAGGACAGGGGGACTATGGCTACACCTTC. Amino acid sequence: CASSGGQGDYGYTF.

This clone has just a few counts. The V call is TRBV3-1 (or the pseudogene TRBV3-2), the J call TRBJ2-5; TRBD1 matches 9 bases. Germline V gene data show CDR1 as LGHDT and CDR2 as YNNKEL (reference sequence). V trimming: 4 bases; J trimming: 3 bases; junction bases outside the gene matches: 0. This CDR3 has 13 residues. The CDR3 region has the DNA TGTGCCAGCAGCCGGACAGGGGAAGAGACCCAGTACTTC. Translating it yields CASSRTGEETQYF.

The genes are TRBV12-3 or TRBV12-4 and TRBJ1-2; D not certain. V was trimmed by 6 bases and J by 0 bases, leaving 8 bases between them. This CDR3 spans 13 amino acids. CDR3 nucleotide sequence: TGTGCCAGCAGCCACAGCTCTAACTATGGCTACACCTTC. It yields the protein CASSHSSNYGYTF.

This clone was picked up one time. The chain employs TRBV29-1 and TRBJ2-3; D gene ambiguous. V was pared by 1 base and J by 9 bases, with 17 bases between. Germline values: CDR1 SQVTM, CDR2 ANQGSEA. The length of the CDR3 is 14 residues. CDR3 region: CSVEGQAGSWTQYF. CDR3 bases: TGCAGCGTTGAAGGGCAAGCCGGTAGCTGGACGCAGTATTTT.